The 30 T cell receptor beta chains presented below share a single source sample, sequenced in a study of blood T cell repertoires in COVID-19. Assay used: immunoSEQ multiplex PCR; TCRdb lists only in-frame clones, some missing. This repertoire shows about 86,000 clones, approximately 80% found once; its top ten account for approximately 10%. Sample: peripheral blood. Receptor source: a man in his 70s with acute or convalescent COVID-19.

The chain combines TRBV3-1 (or the pseudogene TRBV3-2) with TRBJ1-1; D is unresolved. Germline CDR1 is LGHDT and CDR2 is YNNKEL (reference sequence). Trimming cost V 1 base and J 2 bases, with 11 bases left between them. The CDR3 length is 15 residues. The CDR3 nucleotides are TGTGCCAGCAGCCAAGGTTTCCGAGGTAACACTGAAGCTTTCTTT. Its protein product is CASSQGFRGNTEAFF.

This chain joins TRBV24-1 and TRBJ2-1; 10 positions agree with TRBD2. The V gene's germline CDR1 is KGHDR and CDR2 SFDVKD. The CDR3 is 15 amino acids. The ends lost 5 bases at V and 9 bases at J; junction bases unmatched: 9. The CDR3 sequence is CATSASQAGGREQFF. CDR3 coding DNA: TGTGCCACCAGTGCCTCACAAGCGGGGGGGCGTGAGCAGTTCTTC.

Only one count was recorded for this clone. The chain uses TRBV6-5 and TRBJ1-2; 7 bases line up with TRBD1. The J segment lost 4 bases and the V segment lost 2 bases, leaving 4 bases of the junction unmatched. This CDR3 has 14 amino acids. Per the germline V gene, CDR1 is MNHEY and CDR2 is SVGAGI. CDR3 residues: CASSYRGLGYGYTF. The CDR3 nucleotides read TGTGCCAGCAGTTACAGGGGGCTGGGCTATGGCTACACCTTC.

This chain links TRBV6-5 with TRBJ1-1; TRBD1 is a possible D gene (6 bases). The germline CDR1 and CDR2 sequences are MNHEY and SVGAGI. This CDR3 spans 14 amino acids. V dropped 7 bases and J dropped 5 bases, with 17 bases sitting between them. In DNA, the CDR3 is TGTGCCAGCACCCCTGGGGGTAGGGGGACTGAAGCTTTCTTT. Translating it yields CASTPGGRGTEAFF.

The gene calls are TRBV27 and TRBJ1-5; TRBD1 might be the D (6 bases). This CDR3 comprises 14 residues. Germline-derived CDR1 and CDR2 are MNHEY and SMNVEV (reference sequence). V was shortened by 7 bases and J by 10 bases, with 20 bases between the two germline ends. The CDR3: CASKGLRAGDPQHF. The DNA for the CDR3 is TGTGCCAGCAAAGGCCTAAGGGCAGGGGATCCCCAGCATTTT.

The rearrangement uses TRBV11-2 and TRBJ1-1, with D perhaps TRBD1 (6 bases). The CDR3 has 18 residues. Trimming pared 2 bases from V and 0 bases from J, leaving 19 bases between. CDR1 is SGHAT and CDR2 is FQNNGV in the germline V gene. The CDR3 nucleotides are TGTGCCAGCAGCTTAATTGTCAGGCAGGGGATTATGAACACTGAAGCTTTCTTT. Its protein product is CASSLIVRQGIMNTEAFF.

This chain links TRBV7-2 with TRBJ1-1, with a possible D match to TRBD1 (6 bases). CDR1 is SGHTA and CDR2 is FQGNSA in the germline V gene. Trimming took 2 bases from V and 3 from J, leaving 13 bases between them. The CDR3 sequence is 15 residues long. For the CDR3, the DNA is TGTGCCAGCAGCTTATCGCCCAGGGGACACACTGAAGCTTTCTTT. As protein: CASSLSPRGHTEAFF.

This rearrangement joins TRBV30 to TRBJ1-6; 9 bases are shared with TRBD1. The V gene's germline CDR1 is GTSNPN and CDR2 SVGIG (reference sequence). The J segment lost 7 bases and the V segment lost 2 bases, leaving 6 bases of the junction unmatched. This CDR3 contains 15 residues. The CDR3 loop reads CAWSYTGTGNSPLHF. The CDR3 bases are TGTGCCTGGAGTTATACCGGGACAGGGAATTCACCCCTCCACTTT.

The rearrangement joins TRBV12-3 or TRBV12-4 to TRBJ2-2; 7 nucleotides agree with TRBD1. V lost 8 bases, J lost 6 bases, and 0 bases stayed unmatched. The length of the CDR3 is 11 residues. The CDR3 is CASGQAGELFF. The CDR3 DNA sequence: TGTGCCAGCGGACAGGCCGGGGAGCTGTTTTTT.

V and J are TRBV2 and TRBJ2-3; D ambiguous. The CDR3 has 16 residues. Germline values: CDR1 SNHLY, CDR2 FYNNEI. The ends were cut back, 4 bases at V and 2 bases at J, with 16 bases in the middle. CDR3 sequence: CASSGRLDTNTDTQYF. The CDR3 DNA reads as TGTGCCAGCAGTGGCCGACTGGATACTAACACAGATACGCAGTATTTT.

The chain couples TRBV28 to TRBJ2-7; 7 bases agree with TRBD1. Germline V gene lookup returns CDR1 MDHEN and CDR2 SYDVKM. Unmatched junction bases numbered 9, after V lost 3 bases and J lost 7 bases. The length of the CDR3 is 14 residues. The CDR3, as DNA: TGTGCCAGCAGTTTCAACAGGGGTTTGAGGGAGCAGTACGTC. Translation gives CASSFNRGLREQYV.

This chain links TRBV2 with TRBJ1-1, with D perhaps matching TRBD1 (5 bases). V gave up 3 bases and J gave up 5 bases, with 13 bases separating them. This CDR3 region has 14 residues. Per the germline V gene, CDR1 is SNHLY and CDR2 is FYNNEI. The CDR3 DNA sequence: TGTGCCAGCAGTGATCGGGGGACGAAAACTGAAGCTTTCTTT. Translated, it gives CASSDRGTKTEAFF.

This clone has only a few counts. The chain's CDR3 is CASSAQLAGDEQYF. DNA of the CDR3: TGTGCCAGCAGCGCCCAACTAGCGGGGGACGAGCAGTACTTC. The chain employs TRBV9 and TRBJ2-7, with 11 nucleotides matching TRBD2. Trimming took 3 bases from V and 5 from J; bases not matched to a gene: 4. This CDR3 region has 14 residues. Germline values: CDR1 SGDLS, CDR2 YYNGEE.

The chain combines TRBV5-1 with TRBJ2-1; TRBD1 is a possible D gene (5 bases). CDR3 size: 14 residues. Germline V gives CDR1 SGHRS, CDR2 YFSETQ. Trimming took 6 bases from V and 0 from J, leaving 10 bases between them. The CDR3 reads CASNRQSSYNEQFF. For the CDR3, the DNA is TGCGCCAGCAATAGACAGAGCTCCTACAATGAGCAGTTCTTC.

V and J are TRBV28 and TRBJ2-5, with D possibly matching TRBD2 (6 bases). CDR1 and CDR2 from the germline V gene are MDHEN and SYDVKM. The CDR3 is 15 amino acids. Trimming left V 3 bases short and J 5 bases short, with 16 bases between. The chain's CDR3 is CASSFTRDSRETQYF. In nucleotides, the CDR3 is TGTGCCAGCAGTTTCACCAGGGACTCTCGGGAGACCCAGTACTTC.

This chain joins TRBV11-2 and TRBJ2-1; a weak D match, TRBD2 (6 bases). The CDR3 runs 17 residues. CDR1 is SGHAT and CDR2 is FQNNGV in the germline V gene. The ends were cut back, 4 bases at V and 9 bases at J, with 25 bases in the middle. The CDR3 DNA reads TGTGCCAGCAGCTCCAGACCCCCTAGGGGCGGGGTGGGTGAGCAGTTCTTC. Residues: CASSSRPPRGGVGEQFF. Looking up the rest from reference TRBV11-2 and TRBJ2-1 gives the full variable domain: EAGVAQSPRYKIIEKRQSVAFWCNPISGHATLYWYQQILGQGPKLLIQFQNNGVVDDSQLPKDRFSAERLKGVDSTLKIQPAKLEDSAVYLCASSSRPPRGGVGEQFFGPGTRLTVL.

The chain combines TRBV5-1 with TRBJ1-4; the D gene is possibly TRBD1 (5 bases). The V and J ends lost 5 bases and 8 bases respectively, with 13 bases between them. The germline gives CDR1 SGHRS, CDR2 YFSETQ. There are 13 residues in the CDR3. This CDR3 is CASSSQGREKLFF. For the CDR3, the DNA is TGCGCCAGCAGTTCTCAGGGTCGGGAAAAACTGTTTTTT.

The chain is built from TRBV11-2 and TRBJ2-6; D is uncertain. The germline V gene has CDR1 SGHAT and CDR2 FQNNGV. This CDR3 is built from 14 residues. V was clipped by 2 bases and J by 3 bases, with 5 bases between them. This CDR3 reads CASSLFHGANVLTF. CDR3 coding DNA: TGTGCCAGCAGCTTATTCCATGGGGCCAACGTCCTGACTTTC.

This clone appeared a single time. The V gene is TRBV19, the J gene TRBJ1-5; 7 bases align to TRBD1. Germline CDR1 is LNHDA and CDR2 is SQIVND (reference sequence). CDR3 length: 15 amino acids. V lost 8 bases, J lost 1 base, and 8 bases stayed unmatched. The CDR3 DNA follows: TGTGCCAGTCAGGTAGGGGGCGCGAGCAATCAGCCCCAGCATTTT. Translation gives CASQVGGASNQPQHF.

This clone showed up just a few times. The J gene is TRBJ2-5, the V gene TRBV11-2; 8 positions agree with TRBD1. This CDR3 has 17 residues. J lost 2 bases, V lost 6 bases, and 14 bases had no gene match. Germline V CDR1 and CDR2: SGHAT, FQNNGV. Here the CDR3 reads CASSFLLGTGSQETQYF. The CDR3 bases are TGTGCCAGCAGTTTCCTCCTCGGGACAGGATCTCAAGAGACCCAGTACTTC.

This sequence joins TRBV6-2 or TRBV6-3 and TRBJ2-7; D might be TRBD2 (5 bases). The length of the CDR3 is 15 residues. Germline lookup yields CDR1 MNHEY and CDR2 SVGEGT. Deletions cut 2 bases from V and 4 bases from J, with 15 bases between. This CDR3 is CASSYPHEGSYEQYF. CDR3 in DNA: TGTGCCAGCAGTTACCCCCACGAGGGTAGTTACGAGCAGTACTTC.

The genes are TRBV9 and TRBJ2-2; 9 positions match TRBD2. Germline CDR1 and CDR2: SGDLS and YYNGEE. The CDR3 extends over 16 amino acids. J lost 3 bases, V lost 4 bases, and 7 bases had no gene match. The CDR3 is CASSRAGTSHTGELFF. The CDR3 coding sequence is TGTGCCAGCAGCAGAGCCGGGACTAGCCACACCGGGGAGCTGTTTTTT.

This chain joins TRBV19 and TRBJ2-3; D perhaps matches TRBD2 (7 bases). Trimming shortened V by 3 bases and J by 2 bases, and 15 bases separated the two germline ends. Germline V gene lookup returns CDR1 LNHDA and CDR2 SQIVND (reference sequence). The CDR3 consists of 16 residues. The CDR3 region is CASSIGGAFDTDTQYF. CDR3 sequence (DNA): TGTGCCAGTAGTATTGGGGGGGCGTTTGACACAGATACGCAGTATTTT.

This clone has only one observation. The chain has TRBV19 and TRBJ2-7; TRBD1 agrees at 7 bases. V shed 5 bases, J shed 0 bases, and the junction held 7 bases outside the gene matches. The CDR3 runs to 15 residues. Germline V gene lookup returns CDR1 LNHDA and CDR2 SQIVND (reference sequence). This CDR3 reads CASSAQGDSSYEQYF. The CDR3 bases are TGTGCCAGTAGTGCGCAGGGGGATAGCTCCTACGAGCAGTACTTC.

This rearrangement joins TRBV3-1 (or the pseudogene TRBV3-2) to TRBJ1-1; 7 nucleotides match TRBD1. The CDR3 is 14 residues long. Germline V lookup: CDR1 LGHDT, CDR2 YNNKEL (reference sequence). With V trimmed by 6 bases and J by 1 base, 5 bases remained unmatched. The CDR3 nucleotides are TGTGCCAGCAGGCAGGGACAGCCGAACACTGAAGCTTTCTTT. It is translated as CASRQGQPNTEAFF.

The rearrangement links TRBV11-2 to TRBJ2-7; 8 bases line up with TRBD1. CDR1 is SGHAT, CDR2 FQNNGV, per germline. V was pared by 4 bases and J by 1 base, with 3 bases of the junction left unmatched. The CDR3 is 14 residues long. CDR3 sequence reads: CASSSTGGSYEQYF. CDR3 coding DNA: TGTGCCAGCAGCTCTACAGGGGGATCCTACGAGCAGTACTTC. Looking up the rest from reference TRBV11-2 and TRBJ2-7 gives the full variable domain: EAGVAQSPRYKIIEKRQSVAFWCNPISGHATLYWYQQILGQGPKLLIQFQNNGVVDDSQLPKDRFSAERLKGVDSTLKIQPAKLEDSAVYLCASSSTGGSYEQYFGPGTRLTVT.

V usage is TRBV7-6 and J usage is TRBJ2-2; the match to TRBD1 covers 7 bases. V lost 4 bases and J lost 4; bases outside the gene matches: 9. This CDR3 has 16 residues. Germline V gene data show CDR1 as SGHVS and CDR2 as FNYEAQ. As DNA, the CDR3 is TGTGCCAGCAGCTCACGGACAGGCGTGGGCACCGGGGAGCTGTTTTTT. Its translation: CASSSRTGVGTGELFF.

The J gene is TRBJ1-6, the V gene TRBV28; tentatively, D is TRBD1 (6 bases). Germline CDR1 and CDR2: MDHEN and SYDVKM. This CDR3 contains 15 residues. V was cut by 3 bases and J by 5 bases, with 11 bases left in between. The CDR3 DNA is TGTGCCAGCAGTTTCTGGGCAGGGGATAATTCACCCCTCCACTTT. As protein: CASSFWAGDNSPLHF.

This clone was counted between two and nine times. The chain combines TRBV11-3 with TRBJ2-2; D not certain. With 4 bases removed from V and 8 bases from J, the gap between germline ends came to 11 bases. This CDR3 region has 13 residues. The germline CDR1 and CDR2 sequences are SGHNT and YENEEA. The CDR3 loop reads CASSSPPTGELFF. CDR3 coding DNA: TGTGCCAGCAGCTCGCCCCCGACTGGGGAGCTGTTTTTT.

Only a few counts were recorded for this clone. The chain uses TRBV27 and TRBJ2-3; D is ambiguous. Trimming took off 2 bases at V and 0 bases at J, with 15 bases between the two ends. The germline V gene has CDR1 MNHEY and CDR2 SMNVEV (reference sequence). The CDR3 length is 17 residues. CDR3 protein: CASSLSVSTASTDTQYF. In DNA form, the CDR3 reads TGTGCCAGCAGTTTAAGTGTAAGCACTGCTAGCACAGATACGCAGTATTTT.